These 7 T cell receptor beta chains were sequenced from one sample in a study of early T cells in non-severe SARS-CoV-2 infection. Using its own MiXCR run on the 5' RACE reads, TCRdb lists one record per CDR3 protein. The table shows under 140,000 distinct CDR3 sequences, with over 9.5% occurring only once. This specimen was whole blood, taken at baseline. The receptors come from an adult who was a healthcare worker with PCR-confirmed SARS-CoV-2 infection or an uninfected control (not recorded which).

This chain joins TRBV19 and TRBJ1-5; TRBD1 aligns across 8 bases. Germline V lookup: CDR1 LNHDA, CDR2 SQIVND (reference sequence). Trimming at V came to 4 bases and at J to 6 bases, leaving 8 bases not matched to a gene. The CDR3 has 15 amino acids. The CDR3 bases are TGTGCCAGTAGTAGTAGGGGAGACAGGGGTCAGCCCCAGCATTTT. Its protein product is CASSSRGDRGQPQHF. The full variable domain, rest sourced from reference TRBV19 and TRBJ1-5, is DGGITQSPKYLFRKEGQNVTLSCEQNLNHDAMYWYRQDPGQGLRLIYYSQIVNDFQKGDIAEGYSVSREKKESFPLTVTSAQKNPTAFYLCASSSRGDRGQPQHFGDGTRLSIL.

This clonotype showed up many times. This sequence joins TRBV2 and TRBJ2-3; 8 bases line up with TRBD2. Germline loops: CDR1 SNHLY, CDR2 FYNNEI. There are 15 residues in the CDR3. The V and J ends lost 8 bases and 9 bases, in that order; junction bases with no gene match: 16. Here the CDR3 reads CASGGGLAGPKTQYF. In nucleotides, the CDR3 is TGTGCCAGCGGGGGTGGCCTAGCGGGCCCCAAGACGCAGTATTTT.

This clonotype was counted a few times. The V and J genes are TRBV5-4 and TRBJ1-5, with TRBD1 identical over 8 bases. The CDR3 sequence is 15 residues long. J lost 6 bases, V lost 3 bases, and 8 bases had no gene match. Germline V CDR1 and CDR2: SGHNT, YYREEE (reference sequence). The DNA for the CDR3 is TGTGCCAGCAGCTCTCAGGGGGCGTACAGTCAGCCCCAGCATTTT. Protein sequence: CASSSQGAYSQPQHF. The whole variable domain, remainder taken from reference TRBV5-4 and TRBJ1-5, is ETGVTQSPTHLIKTRGQQVTLRCSSQSGHNTVSWYQQALGQGPQFIFQYYREEENGRGNFPPRFSGLQFPNYSSELNVNALELDDSALYLCASSSQGAYSQPQHFGDGTRLSIL.

This chain joins TRBV19 and TRBJ1-5; no clear D gene. Germline V gene lookup returns CDR1 LNHDA and CDR2 SQIVND (reference sequence). Trimming pared 10 bases from V and 1 base from J, leaving 14 bases between. The CDR3 loop spans 14 amino acids. The CDR3 here is CATSHDGSNQPQHF. The CDR3 coding sequence is TGTGCCACCTCCCATGACGGAAGCAATCAGCCCCAGCATTTT. The full variable domain, in which reference TRBV19 and TRBJ1-5 provide the parts outside the CDR3, is DGGITQSPKYLFRKEGQNVTLSCEQNLNHDAMYWYRQDPGQGLRLIYYSQIVNDFQKGDIAEGYSVSREKKESFPLTVTSAQKNPTAFYLCATSHDGSNQPQHFGDGTRLSIL.

This clonotype has a handful of counts. V is TRBV12-3 or TRBV12-4 and J is TRBJ2-7; D not resolved. The CDR3 is 16 amino acids. The ends were cut back, 0 bases at V and 0 bases at J, with 12 bases in the middle. The CDR3 loop reads CASSLATALSSYEQYF. CDR3 nucleotides: TGTGCCAGCAGTTTAGCGACCGCTTTGAGCTCCTACGAGCAGTACTTC.

The rearrangement uses TRBV30 and TRBJ1-2; D is perhaps TRBD1 (5 bases). Germline loops: CDR1 GTSNPN, CDR2 SVGIG (reference sequence). The V end lost 0 bases, the J end lost 8 bases, and 10 bases lay between the germline ends. CDR3 length: 12 residues. The CDR3 sequence: CAWSVTGTGYTF. CDR3 DNA sequence: TGTGCCTGGAGTGTAACGGGGACGGGCTACACCTTC.

The CDR3 DNA is TGTGCCAGCAGCCAAGATTTAGTCGGGGGCAATGAGCAGTTCTTC. Encoded protein: CASSQDLVGGNEQFF. This sequence joins TRBV4-2 and TRBJ2-1; TRBD2 might be the D (6 bases). Germline V gene data show CDR1 as LGHNA and CDR2 as YNFKEQ. The germline V and J ends were trimmed by 0 bases and 6 bases, with 12 bases remaining between them. The CDR3 is 15 residues long.